Following are 4 T cell receptor beta chains from one sample sequenced in a study of T cells in Graves' hyperthyroidism and ophthalmopathy. Authors of the study amplified TCR beta CDR3 regions from RNA transcripts. A set of HTBI primers served as the primers for a first-round RT-PCR of the TCR CDR3. Each CDR3 protein is one row after TCRdb ran MiXCR on the multiplex PCR reads. The data show 300,000 to 450,000 distinct CDR3 sequences, around a sixth seen once. Input material: blood. Receptors originate from a woman aged 18-35 years with Graves' hyperthyroidism that later progressed to Graves' ophthalmopathy.

This clonotype was found many times. The rearrangement links TRBV3-1 to TRBJ2-7, with D perhaps matching TRBD1 (6 bases). From germline, CDR1 is LGHDT and CDR2 YNNKEL (reference sequence). The CDR3 runs to 14 residues. With 4 bases removed from V and 3 bases from J, the gap between germline ends came to 13 bases. CDR3 in amino acids: CASSPHMDSYEQYF. The CDR3 DNA reads as TGTGCCAGCAGCCCACATATGGACAGCTACGAGCAGTACTTC.

This clonotype was recorded at least ten times. The CDR3 nucleotides read TGTGCCAGCAAACCGGGGGGGGGTCATAACACTGAAGCTTTCTTT. It specifies CASKPGGGHNTEAFF. This rearrangement joins TRBV12-3 or TRBV12-4 to TRBJ1-1; D may be TRBD1 (5 bases). Trimming took off 7 bases at V and 2 bases at J, with 17 bases between the two ends. This CDR3 is 15 amino acids long.

J is TRBJ1-1 and V is TRBV28; weak D call: TRBD1 (5 bases). Germline CDR1 reads MDHEN; CDR2 reads SYDVKM. The V and J ends lost 2 bases and 5 bases respectively, with 9 bases between them. This CDR3 region has 13 residues. As DNA, the CDR3 is TGTGCCAGCAGTTTAATAAAGGGGACTGAAGCTTTCTTT. It encodes CASSLIKGTEAFF.

This clonotype showed up just a few times. The rearrangement links TRBV5-6 to TRBJ1-1; TRBD1 aligns across 9 bases. Trimming cost V 4 bases and J 6 bases; bases outside gene matches: 7. This CDR3 has 14 amino acids. Per germline, CDR1 SGHDT and CDR2 YYEEEE. CDR3 nucleotide sequence: TGTGCCAGCAGCGGGGGACAGGGTCCCGCTGAAGCTTTCTTT. This encodes CASSGGQGPAEAFF. Supplemented by reference TRBV5-6 and TRBJ1-1, the full variable domain reads DAGVTQSPTHLIKTRGQQVTLRCSPKSGHDTVSWYQQALGQGPQFIFQYYEEEERQRGNFPDRFSGHQFPNYSSELNVNALLLGDSALYLCASSGGQGPAEAFFGQGTRLTVV.